A single sample is the source of the 20 T cell receptor beta chains below, sequenced in a study of OX40 agonist ivuxolimab in advanced cancers. Clones were sequenced by immunoSEQ multiplex PCR, and TCRdb holds only the in-frame ones, with some missing. The table shows approximately 62,000 clones, with 89% occurring only once. This specimen was CD4+ or CD8+ T cells sorted from blood, taken in a trial of the OX40 agonist ivuxolimab. The source of these receptors is an adult with an advanced solid tumor such as melanoma, head and neck, liver or kidney cancer.

V is TRBV6-6 and J is TRBJ1-6; D remains ambiguous. V dropped 8 bases and J dropped 4 bases, with 15 bases sitting between them. This CDR3 has 15 amino acids. The germline V gene has CDR1 MNHNY and CDR2 SVGAGI (reference sequence). CDR3 protein: CASRLGRSYNSPLHF. The CDR3 DNA sequence: TGTGCCAGCCGCCTGGGTCGGAGTTATAATTCACCCCTCCACTTT.

The chain recombines TRBV29-1 with TRBJ2-5; 8 nucleotides agree with TRBD2. J lost 4 bases, V lost 7 bases, and 11 bases had no gene match. The CDR3 has 14 residues. Germline CDR1 and CDR2: SQVTM and ANQGSEA. The CDR3 loop is CSALTGTRGETQYF. The CDR3 bases are TGCAGCGCTCTAACCGGGACTAGAGGAGAGACCCAGTACTTC.

The V call is TRBV7-6, the J call TRBJ1-2; D gene uncertain. The CDR3 consists of 15 residues. V dropped 4 bases and J dropped 4 bases, with 16 bases sitting between them. The germline gives CDR1 SGHVS, CDR2 FNYEAQ. For the CDR3, the DNA is TGTGCCAGCAGCTCCTCTTTAGACTTATCCTATGGCTACACCTTC. Its translation is CASSSSLDLSYGYTF.

This clone was detected once. This rearrangement joins TRBV11-2 to TRBJ2-3, with TRBD2 matching 11 bases. The junction had 1 base not matched to a gene; V was cut back by 4 bases and J by 4 bases. CDR3 length: 14 residues. Germline CDR1 SGHAT, CDR2 FQNNGV. CDR3 bases: TGTGCCAGCAGCTCGGGACTAGCGGCAGATACGCAGTATTTT. Protein product: CASSSGLAADTQYF.

This chain joins TRBV5-4 and TRBJ2-5; TRBD2 matches 8 bases. Germline loops: CDR1 SGHNT, CDR2 YYREEE (reference sequence). The length of the CDR3 is 17 residues. Trimming removed 0 bases from V and 6 bases from J; junction bases left unmatched: 13. The chain's CDR3 is CASSLDYDGRAGKTQYF. CDR3 bases: TGTGCCAGCAGCTTGGATTATGACGGGAGGGCCGGGAAGACCCAGTACTTC.

This CDR3 reads CASSPGREGRIYEQYF. As DNA, the CDR3 is TGTGCCAGCAGCCCTGGGCGTGAGGGAAGGATCTACGAGCAGTACTTC. The V gene is TRBV7-9, the J gene TRBJ2-7; D might be TRBD2 (5 bases). Germline-derived CDR1 and CDR2 are SEHNR and FQNEAQ (reference sequence). The V gene lost 5 bases and the J gene lost 3 bases, with 20 bases spanning the gap. This CDR3 spans 16 amino acids.

The gene calls are TRBV4-3 and TRBJ2-1, with D perhaps TRBD2 (5 bases). Trimming took 0 bases from V and 3 from J, leaving 12 bases between them. This CDR3 comprises 16 residues. Germline V gives CDR1 LGHNA, CDR2 YSLEER. CDR3 DNA sequence: TGCGCCAGCAGCCAAGATCGGTCCGGGATCTACAATGAGCAGTTCTTC. Protein: CASSQDRSGIYNEQFF.

Regarding this clone: A read error may produce the germline difference seen at one junction end. This chain connects TRBV14 to TRBJ2-7, with a possible D match to TRBD2 (5 bases). In germline, CDR1 is SGHDN, CDR2 FVKESK. This CDR3 is built from 13 residues. The CDR3 protein is CASSKERGSEQYF. The CDR3 DNA reads as TGTGCCAGCAGCAAAGAACGAGGGTCCGAGCAGTACTTC.

The chain employs TRBV7-2 and TRBJ2-1; D call uncertain. The CDR3 covers 15 residues. In germline, CDR1 is SGHTA, CDR2 FQGNSA. V was pared by 3 bases and J by 2 bases, with 11 bases between. For the CDR3, the DNA is TGTGCCAGCAGCTTCGAACGGGCGACCTACAATGAGCAGTTCTTC. It is translated as CASSFERATYNEQFF.

The chain joins TRBV28 to TRBJ2-1; the D gene is possibly TRBD2 (5 bases). Trimming took 2 bases from V and 5 from J, leaving 22 bases between them. The CDR3 is made up of 18 amino acids. The germline V gene has CDR1 MDHEN and CDR2 SYDVKM. CDR3: CASSLQAGTPSGNNEQFF. In DNA form, the CDR3 reads TGTGCCAGCAGTTTACAGGCGGGTACACCCTCTGGGAACAATGAGCAGTTCTTC.

The V call is TRBV2, the J call TRBJ2-3; TRBD2 matches 8 bases. In germline, CDR1 is SNHLY, CDR2 FYNNEI. With 3 bases clipped from V and 3 bases from J, the junction kept 5 bases outside the gene matches. The CDR3 contains 15 residues. DNA for the CDR3: TGTGCCAGCAGTGAGACGGGACTAGTAACAGATACGCAGTATTTT. Protein: CASSETGLVTDTQYF.

The V and J genes are TRBV6-1 and TRBJ2-5, with a weak D call TRBD2 (6 bases). The ends were cut back, 6 bases at V and 1 base at J, with 15 bases in the middle. This CDR3 spans 15 amino acids. The germline V gene encodes CDR1 MNHNS and CDR2 SASEGT. CDR3 nucleotides: TGTGCCAGCAGCCTAGTTAGCGGCCCCCAAGAGACCCAGTACTTC. Encoded protein: CASSLVSGPQETQYF.

The genes are TRBV5-4 and TRBJ2-1; unclear D gene. V lost 3 bases and J lost 9, with 7 bases in between. The CDR3 is made up of 11 amino acids. Germline lookup yields CDR1 SGHNT and CDR2 YYREEE (reference sequence). The CDR3 coding sequence is TGTGCCAGCAGCTCCGGTGGTGAGCAGTTCTTC. Translated, it gives CASSSGGEQFF.

The chain joins TRBV9 to TRBJ2-7; 11 positions match TRBD2. CDR1 is SGDLS and CDR2 is YYNGEE in the germline V gene. V trimming: 4 bases; J trimming: 6 bases; junction bases outside the gene matches: 3. The CDR3 has 13 amino acids. CDR3 residues: CASSPGLAGEQYV. The CDR3 DNA reads TGTGCCAGCAGCCCCGGACTAGCGGGCGAGCAGTACGTC.

J is TRBJ2-7 and V is TRBV7-6; TRBD2 aligns across 7 bases. Losses at the gene ends were 5 bases for V and 5 bases for J; bases not matched to a gene: 12. The V gene's germline CDR1 is SGHVS and CDR2 FNYEAQ. This CDR3 spans 15 amino acids. The CDR3 coding sequence is TGTGCCAGCAGCCCCGAAGTGGGGAGGGTTGACGAGCAGTACTTC. Residues: CASSPEVGRVDEQYF.

The rearrangement joins TRBV18 to TRBJ2-1, with 8 bases identical to TRBD2. V lost 0 bases, J lost 4 bases, and 5 bases stayed unmatched. Germline CDR1 KGHSH, CDR2 LQKENI. The CDR3 sequence is 16 residues long. The CDR3 protein is CASSPPGRVRYNEQFF. The CDR3 DNA reads as TGTGCCAGCTCACCACCCGGGAGGGTTAGGTACAATGAGCAGTTCTTC. The full variable domain, with the rest looked up from reference TRBV18 and TRBJ2-1, is NAGVMQNPRHLVRRRGQEARLRCSPMKGHSHVYWYRQLPEEGLKFMVYLQKENIIDESGMPKERFSAEFPKEGPSILRIQQVVRGDSAAYFCASSPPGRVRYNEQFFGPGTRLTVL.

The chain is built from TRBV4-2 and TRBJ2-1, with 10 nucleotides matching TRBD2. The V and J ends lost 2 bases and 9 bases, in that order; junction bases with no gene match: 7. Germline CDR1 is LGHNA and CDR2 is YNFKEQ. The CDR3 sequence is 15 residues long. CDR3 region: CASSQISGREGEQFF. In nucleotides, the CDR3 is TGTGCCAGCAGCCAAATAAGCGGGAGGGAGGGTGAGCAGTTCTTC.

The chain employs TRBV9 and TRBJ2-1; D might be TRBD2 (6 bases). The V end was cut by 0 bases, the J end by 5 bases, with 12 bases between. CDR1 and CDR2 from the germline V gene are SGDLS and YYNGEE. The CDR3 is made up of 15 amino acids. This chain's CDR3 is CASSVGGGPDNEQFF. The DNA of the CDR3 is TGTGCCAGCAGCGTAGGGGGAGGCCCAGACAATGAGCAGTTCTTC. Filled out from reference TRBV9 and TRBJ2-1, the complete variable domain reads DSGVTQTPKHLITATGQRVTLRCSPRSGDLSVYWYQQSLDQGLQFLIQYYNGEERAKGNILERFSAQQFPDLHSELNLSSLELGDSALYFCASSVGGGPDNEQFFGPGTRLTVL.

This rearrangement joins TRBV25-1 to TRBJ1-2, with TRBD1 identical over 7 bases. The CDR3 runs to 13 residues. Germline V CDR1 and CDR2: MGHDK, SYGVNS. Trimming at V came to 3 bases and at J to 6 bases, leaving 4 bases not matched to a gene. The CDR3: CASSDGTAHGYTF. CDR3 coding DNA: TGTGCCAGCAGTGACGGGACAGCTCATGGCTACACCTTC.

The rearrangement uses TRBV4-2 and TRBJ1-1; D is uncertain. The V and J ends lost 3 bases and 0 bases respectively, with 11 bases between them. CDR1 is LGHNA and CDR2 is YNFKEQ in the germline V gene. The CDR3 runs 15 residues. The CDR3 region is CASSHDGVLNTEAFF. The CDR3 DNA follows: TGTGCCAGCAGCCACGATGGGGTCTTGAACACTGAAGCTTTCTTT.